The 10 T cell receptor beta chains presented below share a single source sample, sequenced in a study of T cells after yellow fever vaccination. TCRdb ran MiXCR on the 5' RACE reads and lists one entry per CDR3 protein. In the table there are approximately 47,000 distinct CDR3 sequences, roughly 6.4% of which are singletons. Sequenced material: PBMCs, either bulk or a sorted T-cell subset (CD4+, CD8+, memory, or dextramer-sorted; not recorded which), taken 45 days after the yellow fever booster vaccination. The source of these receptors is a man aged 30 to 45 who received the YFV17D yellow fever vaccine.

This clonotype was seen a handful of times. CDR3: CASSFPGQKETQYF. CDR3 DNA: TGTGCCAGCAGCTTCCCGGGACAGAAAGAGACCCAGTACTTC. This sequence joins TRBV11-2 and TRBJ2-5; TRBD1 matches 7 bases. In germline, CDR1 is SGHAT, CDR2 FQNNGV. This CDR3 spans 14 amino acids. Losses at the gene ends were 3 bases for V and 3 bases for J; bases not matched to a gene: 4. Together with reference TRBV11-2 and TRBJ2-5, the CDR3 gives the full variable domain: EAGVAQSPRYKIIEKRQSVAFWCNPISGHATLYWYQQILGQGPKLLIQFQNNGVVDDSQLPKDRFSAERLKGVDSTLKIQPAKLEDSAVYLCASSFPGQKETQYFGPGTRLLVL.

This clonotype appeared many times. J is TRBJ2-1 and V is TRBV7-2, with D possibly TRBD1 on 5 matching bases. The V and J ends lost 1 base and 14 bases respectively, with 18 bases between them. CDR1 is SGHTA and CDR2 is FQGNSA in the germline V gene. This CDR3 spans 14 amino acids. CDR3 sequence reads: CASSLVKPQRGKFF. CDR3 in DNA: TGTGCCAGCAGCTTAGTAAAACCCCAAAGGGGAAAGTTCTTC. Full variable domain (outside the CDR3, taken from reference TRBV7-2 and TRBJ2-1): GAGVSQSPSNKVTEKGKDVELRCDPISGHTALYWYRQSLGQGLEFLIYFQGNSAPDKSGLPSDRFSAERTGGSVSTLTIQRTQQEDSAVYLCASSLVKPQRGKFFGPGTRLTVL.

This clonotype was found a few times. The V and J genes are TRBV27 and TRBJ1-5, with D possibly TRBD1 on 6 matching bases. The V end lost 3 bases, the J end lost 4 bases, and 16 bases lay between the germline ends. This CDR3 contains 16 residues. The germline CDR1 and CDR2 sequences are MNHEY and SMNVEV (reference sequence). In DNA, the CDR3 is TGTGCCAGCAGTTTGGGCAGTGGGGGCACGAATCAGCCCCAGCATTTT. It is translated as CASSLGSGGTNQPQHF.

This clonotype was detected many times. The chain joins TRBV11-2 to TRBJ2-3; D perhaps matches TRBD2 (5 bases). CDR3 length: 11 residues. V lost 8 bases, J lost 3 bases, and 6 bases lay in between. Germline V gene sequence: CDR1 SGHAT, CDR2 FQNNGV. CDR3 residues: CASRGTDTQYF. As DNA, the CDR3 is TGTGCCAGCCGAGGGACAGATACGCAGTATTTT.

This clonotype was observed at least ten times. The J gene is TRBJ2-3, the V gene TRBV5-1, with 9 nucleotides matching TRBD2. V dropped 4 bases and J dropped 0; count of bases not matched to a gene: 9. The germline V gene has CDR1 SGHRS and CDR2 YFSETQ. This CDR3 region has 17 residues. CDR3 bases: TGCGCCAGCAGCGCGGCGACTAGCGGCTCTAGCACAGATACGCAGTATTTT. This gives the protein CASSAATSGSSTDTQYF. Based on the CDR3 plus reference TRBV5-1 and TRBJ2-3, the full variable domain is KAGVTQTPRYLIKTRGQQVTLSCSPISGHRSVSWYQQTPGQGLQFLFEYFSETQRNKGNFPGRFSGRQFSNSRSEMNVSTLELGDSALYLCASSAATSGSSTDTQYFGPGTRLTVL.

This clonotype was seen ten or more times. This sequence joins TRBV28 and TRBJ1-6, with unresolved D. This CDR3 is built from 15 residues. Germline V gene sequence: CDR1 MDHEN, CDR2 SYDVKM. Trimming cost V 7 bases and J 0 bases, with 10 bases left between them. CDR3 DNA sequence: TGTGCCAGCAAGGAATACTCCTCCTATAATTCACCCCTCCACTTT. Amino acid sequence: CASKEYSSYNSPLHF.

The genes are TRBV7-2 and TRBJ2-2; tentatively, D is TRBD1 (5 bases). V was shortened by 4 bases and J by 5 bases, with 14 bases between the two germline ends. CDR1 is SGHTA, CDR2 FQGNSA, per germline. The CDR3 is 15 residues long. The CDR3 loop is CASSSAKAGTGELFF. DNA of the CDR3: TGTGCCAGCAGCTCTGCTAAGGCAGGGACCGGGGAGCTGTTTTTT.

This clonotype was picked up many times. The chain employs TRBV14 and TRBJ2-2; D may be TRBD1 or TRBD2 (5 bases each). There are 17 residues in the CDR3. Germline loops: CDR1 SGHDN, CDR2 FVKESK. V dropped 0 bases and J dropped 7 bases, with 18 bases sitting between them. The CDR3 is CASSQDRGRDYVGELFF. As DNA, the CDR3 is TGTGCCAGCAGCCAAGATCGGGGCAGGGATTACGTCGGGGAGCTGTTTTTT.

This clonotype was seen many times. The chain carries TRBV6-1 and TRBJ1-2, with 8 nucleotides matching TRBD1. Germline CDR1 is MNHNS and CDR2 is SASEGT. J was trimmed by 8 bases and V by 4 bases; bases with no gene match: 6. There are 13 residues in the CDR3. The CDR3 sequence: CASSGDRSRGYTF. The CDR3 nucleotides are TGTGCCAGCAGTGGGGACAGGTCGCGGGGCTACACCTTC.

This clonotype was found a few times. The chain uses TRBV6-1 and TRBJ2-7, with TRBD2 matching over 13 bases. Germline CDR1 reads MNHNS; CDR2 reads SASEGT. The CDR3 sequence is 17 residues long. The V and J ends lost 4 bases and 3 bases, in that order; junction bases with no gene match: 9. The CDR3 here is CASSALTSGRSHYEQYF. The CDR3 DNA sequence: TGTGCCAGCAGTGCCCTGACTAGCGGGAGGTCCCACTACGAGCAGTACTTC.